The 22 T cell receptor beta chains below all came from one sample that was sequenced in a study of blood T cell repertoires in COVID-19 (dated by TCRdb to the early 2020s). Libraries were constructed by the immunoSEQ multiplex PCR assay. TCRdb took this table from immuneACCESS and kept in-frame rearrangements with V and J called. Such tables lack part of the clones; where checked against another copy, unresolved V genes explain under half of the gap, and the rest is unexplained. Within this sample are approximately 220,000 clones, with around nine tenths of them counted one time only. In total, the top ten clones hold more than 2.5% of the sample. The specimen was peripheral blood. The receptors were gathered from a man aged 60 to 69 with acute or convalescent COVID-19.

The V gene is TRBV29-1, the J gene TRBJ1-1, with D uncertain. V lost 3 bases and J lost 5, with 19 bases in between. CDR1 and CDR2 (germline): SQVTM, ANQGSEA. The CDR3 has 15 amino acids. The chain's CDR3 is CSVDSPGNKQTEAFF. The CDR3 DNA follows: TGCAGCGTTGACTCCCCGGGGAATAAACAAACTGAAGCTTTCTTT.

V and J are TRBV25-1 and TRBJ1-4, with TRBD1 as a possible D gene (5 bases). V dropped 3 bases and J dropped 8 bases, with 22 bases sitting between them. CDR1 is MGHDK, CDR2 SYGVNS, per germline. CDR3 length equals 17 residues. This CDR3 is CASSDPLGRGGPEKLFF. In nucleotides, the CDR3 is TGTGCCAGCAGTGACCCCCTCGGGCGGGGGGGACCCGAAAAACTGTTTTTT.

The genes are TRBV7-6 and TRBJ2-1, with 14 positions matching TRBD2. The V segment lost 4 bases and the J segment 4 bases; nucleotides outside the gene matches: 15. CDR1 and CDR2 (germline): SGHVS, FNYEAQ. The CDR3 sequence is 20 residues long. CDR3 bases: TGTGCCAGCAGCTCAGCCGGGACTAGCGGGGGCCTCCTTACTTACAATGAGCAGTTCTTC. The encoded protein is CASSSAGTSGGLLTYNEQFF.

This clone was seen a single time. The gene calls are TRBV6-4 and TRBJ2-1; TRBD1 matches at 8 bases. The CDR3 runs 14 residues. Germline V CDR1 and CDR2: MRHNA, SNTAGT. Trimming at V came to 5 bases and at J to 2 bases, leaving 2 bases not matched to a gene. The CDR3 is CASSLDRAYNEQFF. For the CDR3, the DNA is TGTGCCAGCAGTCTGGACAGGGCCTACAATGAGCAGTTCTTC.

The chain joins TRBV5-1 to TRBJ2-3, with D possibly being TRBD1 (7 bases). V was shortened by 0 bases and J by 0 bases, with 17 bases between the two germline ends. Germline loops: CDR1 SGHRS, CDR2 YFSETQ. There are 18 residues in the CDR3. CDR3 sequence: CASSLDGRGAPSTDTQYF. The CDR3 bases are TGCGCCAGCAGCTTGGATGGCAGGGGGGCCCCTAGCACAGATACGCAGTATTTT.

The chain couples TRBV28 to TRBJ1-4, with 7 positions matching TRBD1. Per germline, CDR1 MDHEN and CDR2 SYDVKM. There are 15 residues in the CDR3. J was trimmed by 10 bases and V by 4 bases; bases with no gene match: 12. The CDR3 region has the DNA TGTGCCAGCAGTTCGAGAGGGGGATCAGGGGGAAAACTGTTTTTT. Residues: CASSSRGGSGGKLFF.

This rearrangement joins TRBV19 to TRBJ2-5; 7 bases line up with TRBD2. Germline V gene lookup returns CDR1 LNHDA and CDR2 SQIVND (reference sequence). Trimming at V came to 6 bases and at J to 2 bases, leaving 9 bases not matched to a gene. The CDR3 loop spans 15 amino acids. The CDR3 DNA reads TGTGCCAGTAGGGTTTCTGCTAGCGGACAAGAGACCCAGTACTTC. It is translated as CASRVSASGQETQYF.

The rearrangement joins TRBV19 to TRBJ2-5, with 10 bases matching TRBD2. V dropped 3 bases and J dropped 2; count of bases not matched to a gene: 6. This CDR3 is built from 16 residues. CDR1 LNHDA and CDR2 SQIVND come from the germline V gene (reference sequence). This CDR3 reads CASSISSGGSQETQYF. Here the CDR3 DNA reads TGTGCCAGTAGTATCTCTAGCGGGGGCTCTCAAGAGACCCAGTACTTC.

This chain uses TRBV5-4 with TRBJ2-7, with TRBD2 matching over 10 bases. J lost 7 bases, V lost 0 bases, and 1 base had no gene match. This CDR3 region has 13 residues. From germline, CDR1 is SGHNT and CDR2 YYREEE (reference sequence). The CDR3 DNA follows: TGTGCCAGCAGCTTGGTAGCGGGAGGTGAGCAGTACTTC. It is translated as CASSLVAGGEQYF.

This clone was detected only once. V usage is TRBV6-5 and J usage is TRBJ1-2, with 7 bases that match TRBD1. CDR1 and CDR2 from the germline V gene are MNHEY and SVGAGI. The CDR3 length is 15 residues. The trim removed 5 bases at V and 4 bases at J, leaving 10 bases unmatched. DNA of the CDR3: TGTGCCAGCAGTCCCGGGGCAGGGGGTGTCTATGGCTACACCTTC. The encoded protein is CASSPGAGGVYGYTF.

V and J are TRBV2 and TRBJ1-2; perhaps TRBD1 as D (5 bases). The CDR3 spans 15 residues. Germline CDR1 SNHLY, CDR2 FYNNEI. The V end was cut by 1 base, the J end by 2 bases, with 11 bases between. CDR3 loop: CASSEEAGLNYGYTF. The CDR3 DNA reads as TGTGCCAGCAGTGAAGAGGCGGGGCTGAACTATGGCTACACCTTC.

The CDR3 region is CASSVDSGTGWGTEAFF. CDR3 nucleotide sequence: TGTGCCAGCAGCGTAGATTCCGGGACAGGGTGGGGCACTGAAGCTTTCTTT. This sequence joins TRBV9 and TRBJ1-1; 9 bases map to TRBD1. Germline CDR1 SGDLS, CDR2 YYNGEE. There are 17 residues in the CDR3. Unmatched junction bases numbered 10, after V lost 0 bases and J lost 4 bases.

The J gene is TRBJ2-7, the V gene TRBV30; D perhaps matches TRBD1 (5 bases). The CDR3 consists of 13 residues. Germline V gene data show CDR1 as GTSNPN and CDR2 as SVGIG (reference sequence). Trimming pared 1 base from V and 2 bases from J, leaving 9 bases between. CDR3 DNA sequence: TGTGCCTGGAGTGACAGGCCGCCCTACGAGCAGTACTTC. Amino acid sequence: CAWSDRPPYEQYF.

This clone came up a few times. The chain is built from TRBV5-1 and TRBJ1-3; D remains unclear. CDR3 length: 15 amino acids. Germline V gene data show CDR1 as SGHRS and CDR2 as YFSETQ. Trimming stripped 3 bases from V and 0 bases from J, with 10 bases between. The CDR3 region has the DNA TGCGCCAGCAGCTCAGGAGGGATCTCTGGAAACACCATATATTTT. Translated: CASSSGGISGNTIYF.

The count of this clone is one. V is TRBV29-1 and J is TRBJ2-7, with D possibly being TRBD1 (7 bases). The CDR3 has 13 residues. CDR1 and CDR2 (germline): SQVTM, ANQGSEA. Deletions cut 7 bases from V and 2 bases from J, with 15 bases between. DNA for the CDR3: TGCAGCGCCGGCGGGACAGTGACCTACGAGCAGTACTTC. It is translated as CSAGGTVTYEQYF.

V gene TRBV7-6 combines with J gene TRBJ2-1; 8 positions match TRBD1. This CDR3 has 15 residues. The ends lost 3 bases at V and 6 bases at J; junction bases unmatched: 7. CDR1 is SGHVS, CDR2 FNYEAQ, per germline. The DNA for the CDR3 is TGTGCCAGCAGCTTGGGACAGGCTCGACGCAATGAGCAGTTCTTC. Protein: CASSLGQARRNEQFF.

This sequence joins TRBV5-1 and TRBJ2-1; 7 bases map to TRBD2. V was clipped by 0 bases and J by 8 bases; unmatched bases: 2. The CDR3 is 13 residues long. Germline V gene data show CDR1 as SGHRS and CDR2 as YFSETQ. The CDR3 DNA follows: TGCGCCAGCAGCTTGGGGACTAGGGATGAGCAGTTCTTC. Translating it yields CASSLGTRDEQFF.

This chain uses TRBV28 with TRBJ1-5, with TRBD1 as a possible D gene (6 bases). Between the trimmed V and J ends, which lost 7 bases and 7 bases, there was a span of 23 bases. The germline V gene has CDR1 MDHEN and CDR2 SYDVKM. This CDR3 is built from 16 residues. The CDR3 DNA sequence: TGTGCCAGCACAGTTGATGACGTAAGCAGGGGCCAGCCCCAGCATTTT. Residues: CASTVDDVSRGQPQHF. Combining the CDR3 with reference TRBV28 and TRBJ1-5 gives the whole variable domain DVKVTQSSRYLVKRTGEKVFLECVQDMDHENMFWYRQDPGLGLRLIYFSYDVKMKEKGDIPEGYSVSREKKERFSLILESASTNQTSMYLCASTVDDVSRGQPQHFGDGTRLSIL.

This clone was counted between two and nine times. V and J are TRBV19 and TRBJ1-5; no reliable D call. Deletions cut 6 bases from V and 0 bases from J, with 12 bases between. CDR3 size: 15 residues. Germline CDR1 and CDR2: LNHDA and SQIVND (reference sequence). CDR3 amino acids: CASRSRGVSNQPQHF. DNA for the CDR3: TGTGCCAGTAGAAGCCGAGGCGTTAGCAATCAGCCCCAGCATTTT.

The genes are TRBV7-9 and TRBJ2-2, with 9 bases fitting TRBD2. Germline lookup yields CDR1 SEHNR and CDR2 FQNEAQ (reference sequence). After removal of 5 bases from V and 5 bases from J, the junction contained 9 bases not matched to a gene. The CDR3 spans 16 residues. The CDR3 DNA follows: TGTGCCAGCAGCCCCTATAGCGGGGGAAGGACCGGGGAGCTGTTTTTT. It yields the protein CASSPYSGGRTGELFF. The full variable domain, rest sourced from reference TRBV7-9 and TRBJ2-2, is DTGVSQNPRHKITKRGQNVTFRCDPISEHNRLYWYRQTLGQGPEFLTYFQNEAQLEKSRLLSDRFSAERPKGSFSTLEIQRTEQGDSAMYLCASSPYSGGRTGELFFGEGSRLTVL.

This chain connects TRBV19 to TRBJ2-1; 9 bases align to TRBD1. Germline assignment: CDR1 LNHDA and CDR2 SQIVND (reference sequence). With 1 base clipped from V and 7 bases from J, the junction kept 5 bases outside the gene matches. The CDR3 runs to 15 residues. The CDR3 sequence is CASSIGDRAWNEQFF. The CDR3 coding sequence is TGTGCCAGTAGTATAGGGGACAGGGCTTGGAATGAGCAGTTCTTC.

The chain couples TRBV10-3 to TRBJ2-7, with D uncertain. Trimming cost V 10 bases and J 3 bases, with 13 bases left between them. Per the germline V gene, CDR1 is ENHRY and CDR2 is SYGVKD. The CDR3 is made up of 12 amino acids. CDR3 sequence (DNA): TGTGCCAACTTCCGAGGCGTCTACGAGCAGTACTTC. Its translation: CANFRGVYEQYF.